These T cell receptor beta chains were read from a single sample in a study of blood T cells in healthy people across ages. TCRdb reprocessed the 5' RACE reads with MiXCR, giving one entry per CDR3 protein. The table shows approximately 600,000 distinct CDR3 sequences, with roughly three fifths occurring only once. Sequencing was carried out using blood. The receptors originated from a man aged 55 to 70 in good health. Both conserved end residues are part of each CDR3. The D gene is left open where the match is weak. Not every row has a clone size; where given, it reads once, few, many or a size class.

V gene	D gene	clone size	J gene	CDR3 protein	CDR3 DNA
TRBV4-2	-	-	TRBJ1-2	CASSQESGDYGYTF	TGTGCCAGCAGCCAAGAGTCAGGGGACTATGGCTACACCTTC
TRBV5-1	-	-	TRBJ1-2	CASSLEPANYGYTF	TGCGCCAGCAGCTTGGAGCCAGCCAACTATGGCTACACCTTC
TRBV15	-	many	TRBJ1-1	CATSRDGPGLRDEAFF	TGTGCCACCAGCAGAGATGGGCCGGGGTTGAGGGATGAAGCTTTCTTT
TRBV10-3	-	-	TRBJ2-1	CAISESGDGNEQFF	TGTGCCATCAGTGAGTCAGGTGACGGGAATGAGCAGTTCTTC
TRBV19	TRBD1	-	TRBJ1-2	CASTRDSNYGYTF	TGTGCCAGTACCCGGGACAGCAACTATGGCTACACCTTC
TRBV12-3/TRBV12-4	-	-	TRBJ2-3	CASTPETYTQYF	TGTGCCAGCACCCCCGAAACATATACGCAGTATTTT
TRBV10-3	-	-	TRBJ1-6	CAISDAVGQTPLHF	TGTGCCATCAGTGACGCTGTCGGACAGACACCCCTCCACTTT
TRBV7-9	TRBD1	-	TRBJ1-2	CASSLDRVYGYTF	TGCGCCAGCAGCTTGGACAGGGTCTATGGCTACACCTTC
TRBV12-3/TRBV12-4	-	-	TRBJ2-4	CASGAGATAKNIQYF	TGTGCCTCAGGAGCAGGGGCCACAGCCAAAAACATTCAGTACTTC
TRBV9	TRBD2	-	TRBJ2-1	CASSVATGTTYSEQFF	TGTGCCAGCAGCGTAGCCACCGGGACTACATATTCCGAGCAGTTCTTC
TRBV6-1	-	-	TRBJ2-4	CASSEGRAKNIQYF	TGTGCCAGCAGCGAAGGGAGGGCCAAAAACATTCAGTACTTC
TRBV13	TRBD1	-	TRBJ2-5	CASKGQGGETQYF	TGTGCCAGCAAGGGACAGGGGGGAGAGACCCAGTACTTC
TRBV20-1	TRBD2	few	TRBJ2-4	CSAPGGQREPLAKNIQYF	TGCAGTGCCCCGGGGGGGCAGAGGGAGCCGTTAGCCAAAAACATTCAGTACTTC
TRBV5-1	-	few	TRBJ2-5	CASSSLEPRQTQYF	TGCGCCAGCAGCTCACTAGAGCCACGGCAGACCCAGTACTTC
TRBV14	-	-	TRBJ2-7	CASSPRTWGYEQYF	TGTGCCAGCAGCCCCAGGACTTGGGGCTACGAGCAGTACTTC
TRBV2	-	-	TRBJ2-7	CASSEGLAYREQYF	TGTGCCAGCAGTGAAGGTCTAGCGTACCGCGAGCAGTACTTC
TRBV10-3	TRBD1	-	TRBJ2-7	CATSESDRSSYEQYF	TGTGCCACCAGTGAGTCGGACAGGAGCTCCTACGAGCAGTACTTC
TRBV4-1	TRBD2	few	TRBJ2-5	CASSKAGTSPQVGETQYF	TGCGCCAGCAGCAAAGCCGGGACTAGCCCACAGGTTGGAGAGACCCAGTACTTC
TRBV4-1	TRBD1	-	TRBJ1-4	CASSTHTPGQGNEKLFF	TGCGCCAGCAGCACTCACACCCCGGGACAGGGGAATGAAAAACTGTTTTTT
TRBV9	TRBD1	few	TRBJ2-4	CASSPRDRADIQYF	TGTGCCAGCAGCCCCCGGGACAGGGCTGACATTCAGTACTTC
TRBV5-1	-	few	TRBJ2-4	CASSSSIAKNIQYF	TGCGCCAGCAGCTCCTCAATAGCCAAAAACATTCAGTACTTC
TRBV29-1	TRBD2	-	TRBJ2-1	CSVLGLASNEQFF	TGCAGCGTTTTGGGACTAGCTTCCAATGAGCAGTTCTTC
TRBV10-3	TRBD1	-	TRBJ1-5	CAISTDRDYQPQHF	TGTGCCATCAGTACCGACAGGGACTATCAGCCCCAGCATTTT
TRBV20-1	TRBD2	-	TRBJ2-1	CSASPPSGGVYNEQFF	TGCAGTGCTAGCCCCCCCAGCGGGGGGGTCTACAATGAGCAGTTCTTC
TRBV29-1	TRBD2	-	TRBJ2-3	CSVETSGVGDTQYF	TGCAGCGTTGAAACTAGCGGGGTTGGGGATACGCAGTATTTT
TRBV6-1	-	-	TRBJ1-5	CASSEVKQPQHF	TGTGCCAGCAGTGAAGTAAAGCAGCCCCAGCATTTT
TRBV6-5	-	-	TRBJ2-7	CASSSPSGREQYF	TGTGCCAGCAGTTCCCCCAGCGGGCGCGAGCAGTACTTC
TRBV21-1	-	-	TRBJ2-2	CASSKVVLAGKNTGELFF	TGTGCCAGCAGCAAAGTGGTCCTAGCGGGGAAGAACACCGGGGAGCTGTTTTTT
TRBV2	-	-	TRBJ2-3	CASSEGPKSTDTQYF	TGTGCCAGCAGTGAGGGGCCGAAAAGCACAGATACGCAGTATTTT
TRBV20-1	-	few	TRBJ1-6	CSARGRMNSPLHF	TGCAGTGCCCGGGGCAGGATGAATTCACCCCTCCACTTT
TRBV6-1	-	-	TRBJ1-1	CAGRGTGNTEAFF	TGTGCCGGGAGAGGAACGGGGAACACTGAAGCTTTCTTT
TRBV11-2	TRBD1	-	TRBJ2-7	CASSFGQGAAYEQYF	TGTGCCAGCAGCTTTGGACAGGGGGCGGCCTACGAGCAGTACTTC
TRBV6-5	TRBD1	-	TRBJ1-5	CASGAQGGNQPQHF	TGTGCCTCTGGGGCGCAGGGGGGGAATCAGCCCCAGCATTTT
TRBV2	-	-	TRBJ2-3	CASSEGLRTDTQYF	TGTGCCAGCAGTGAAGGGCTTCGCACAGATACGCAGTATTTT
TRBV5-1	-	once	TRBJ2-7	CASSRQGAHEQYF	TGCGCCAGCAGTCGTCAAGGGGCGCACGAGCAGTACTTC
TRBV20-1	TRBD2	few	TRBJ2-7	CSASGLGDEQYF	TGCAGTGCAAGCGGACTAGGGGACGAGCAGTACTTC
TRBV6-1	-	few	TRBJ2-5	CASTLTNQETQYF	TGTGCCAGCACTCTCACCAACCAAGAGACCCAGTACTTC